The clone carrying this TCR beta chain has at least ten counts. The data were taken from a study of T-cell reconstitution after alpha-beta-depleted transplantation in children. CDR3 length: 15 residues. V was pared by 2 bases and J by 8 bases, with 18 bases between. Germline V lookup: CDR1 MNHEY, CDR2 SVGAGI. For TCRbeta, the library was prepared with unique molecular identifiers. Via MiXCR, TCRdb re-called the PCR reads, giving one row per CDR3 protein. The sample has approximately 85,000 distinct CDR3 sequences, around 15% seen once. This specimen was PBMCs, mostly from graft donor cells, taken 180 days after TCRalphabeta/CD19-depleted stem cell transplant. V and J are TRBV6-5 and TRBJ1-2; possible D gene TRBD1, 5 bases. The TCR originated in a male patient aged 2 to 10 who had a stem cell transplant for acute lymphoblastic leukemia, so the T cells may come from the graft donor. The CDR3 loop is CASSYKEGGVLGYTF. CDR3 sequence (DNA): TGTGCCAGCAGTTACAAGGAGGGAGGGGTATTGGGCTACACCTTC.